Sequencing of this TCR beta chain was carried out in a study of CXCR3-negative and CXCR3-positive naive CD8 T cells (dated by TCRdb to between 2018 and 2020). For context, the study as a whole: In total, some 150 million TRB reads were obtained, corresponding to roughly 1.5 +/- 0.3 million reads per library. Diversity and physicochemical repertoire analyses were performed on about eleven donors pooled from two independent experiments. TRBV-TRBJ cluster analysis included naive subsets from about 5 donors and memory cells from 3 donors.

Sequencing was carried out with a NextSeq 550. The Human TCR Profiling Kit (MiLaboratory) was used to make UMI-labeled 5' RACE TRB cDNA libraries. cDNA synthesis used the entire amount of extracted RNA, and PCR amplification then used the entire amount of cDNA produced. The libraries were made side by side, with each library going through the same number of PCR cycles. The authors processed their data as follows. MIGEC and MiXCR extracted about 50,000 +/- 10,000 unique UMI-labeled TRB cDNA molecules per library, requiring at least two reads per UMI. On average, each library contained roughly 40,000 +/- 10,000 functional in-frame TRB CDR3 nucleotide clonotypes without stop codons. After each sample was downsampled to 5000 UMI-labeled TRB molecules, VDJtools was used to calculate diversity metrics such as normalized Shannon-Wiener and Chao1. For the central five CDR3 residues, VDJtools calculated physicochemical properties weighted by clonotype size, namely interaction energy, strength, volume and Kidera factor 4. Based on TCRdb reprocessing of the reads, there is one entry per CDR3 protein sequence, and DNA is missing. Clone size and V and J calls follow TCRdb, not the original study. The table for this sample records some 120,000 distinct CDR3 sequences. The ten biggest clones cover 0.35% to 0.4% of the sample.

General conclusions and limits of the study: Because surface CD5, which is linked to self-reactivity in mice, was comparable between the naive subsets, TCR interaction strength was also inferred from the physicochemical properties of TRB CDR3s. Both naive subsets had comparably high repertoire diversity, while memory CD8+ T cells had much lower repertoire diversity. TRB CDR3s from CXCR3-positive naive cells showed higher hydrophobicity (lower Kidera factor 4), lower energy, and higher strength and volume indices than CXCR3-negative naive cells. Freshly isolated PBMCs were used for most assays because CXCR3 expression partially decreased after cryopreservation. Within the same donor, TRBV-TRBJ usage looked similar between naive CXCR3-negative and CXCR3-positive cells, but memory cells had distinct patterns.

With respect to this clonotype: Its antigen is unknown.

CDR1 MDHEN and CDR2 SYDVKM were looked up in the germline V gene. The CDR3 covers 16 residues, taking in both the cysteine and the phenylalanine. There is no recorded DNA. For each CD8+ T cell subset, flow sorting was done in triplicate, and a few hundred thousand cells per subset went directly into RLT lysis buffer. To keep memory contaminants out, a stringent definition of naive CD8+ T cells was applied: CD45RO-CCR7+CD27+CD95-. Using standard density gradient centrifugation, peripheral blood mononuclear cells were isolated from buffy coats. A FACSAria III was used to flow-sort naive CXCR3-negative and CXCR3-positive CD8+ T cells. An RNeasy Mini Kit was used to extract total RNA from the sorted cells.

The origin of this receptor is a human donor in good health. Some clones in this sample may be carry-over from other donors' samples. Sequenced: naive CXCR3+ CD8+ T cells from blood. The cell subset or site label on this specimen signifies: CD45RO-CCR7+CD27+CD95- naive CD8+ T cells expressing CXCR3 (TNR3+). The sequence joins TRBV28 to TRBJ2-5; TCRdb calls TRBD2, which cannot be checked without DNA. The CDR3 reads CASMFWGNRGPEAQYF.